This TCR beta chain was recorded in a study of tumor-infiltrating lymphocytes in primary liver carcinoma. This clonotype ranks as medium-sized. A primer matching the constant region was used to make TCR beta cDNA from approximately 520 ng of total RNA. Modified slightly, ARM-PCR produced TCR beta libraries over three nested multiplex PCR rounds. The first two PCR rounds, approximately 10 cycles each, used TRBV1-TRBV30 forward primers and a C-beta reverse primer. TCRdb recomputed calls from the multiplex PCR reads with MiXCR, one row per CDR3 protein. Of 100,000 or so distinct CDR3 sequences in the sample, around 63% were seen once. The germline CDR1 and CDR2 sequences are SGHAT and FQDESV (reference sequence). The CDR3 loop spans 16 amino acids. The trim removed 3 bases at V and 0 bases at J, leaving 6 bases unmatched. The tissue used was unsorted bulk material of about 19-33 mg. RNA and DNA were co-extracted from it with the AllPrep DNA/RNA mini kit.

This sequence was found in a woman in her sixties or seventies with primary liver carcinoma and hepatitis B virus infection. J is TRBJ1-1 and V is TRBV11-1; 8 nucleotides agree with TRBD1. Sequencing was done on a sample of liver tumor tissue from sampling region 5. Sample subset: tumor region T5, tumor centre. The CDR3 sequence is CASSFDLGQVNTEAFF. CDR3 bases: TGTGCCAGCAGCTTCGACCTGGGACAGGTGAACACTGAAGCTTTCTTT. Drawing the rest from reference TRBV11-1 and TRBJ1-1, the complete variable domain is EAEVAQSPRYKITEKSQAVAFWCDPISGHATLYWYRQILGQGPELLVQFQDESVVDDSQLPKDRFSAERLKGVDSTLKIQPAELGDSAMYLCASSFDLGQVNTEAFFGQGTRLTVV.